The following is a TCR beta chain sequence with its context. This sample was taken from a study of blood T cell repertoires in COVID-19. Turning to the study itself: Collection of acute and convalescent COVID-19 samples took place in the United States, Italy and Spain. Nucleic acid was either cDNA or gDNA, and it came from T cells, B-cell-depleted T cells, or PBMCs.

V was cut by 3 bases and J by 6 bases, with 15 bases left in between. The CDR3 contains 15 residues. Germline V gene data show CDR1 as LNHNV and CDR2 as YYDKDF (reference sequence). Per the original methods: For nucleated cells, counts were estimated from reference gene primer amplification. The data were produced by immunoSEQ multiplex PCR, yet TCRdb's version contains in-frame clones alone and is incomplete. That table gives V, J and clone size, and the DNA gave D and trimming. Counted here are roughly 330,000 clones, about 83% occurring once; the ten biggest clones make up roughly 1.1%. J is TRBJ2-1 and V is TRBV15, with D tentatively TRBD2 (6 bases). This TCR was recovered from a woman aged 45-65 years with acute or convalescent COVID-19. The material sequenced was peripheral blood. The CDR3 DNA is TGTGCCACCAGCAGCCTGGACAAGGAGGGCAATGAGCAGTTCTTC. The encoded protein is CATSSLDKEGNEQFF.